What follows is one TCR beta chain and its context. Unmatched junction bases numbered 3, after V lost 0 bases and J lost 0 bases. Germline CDR1 reads SGDLS; CDR2 reads YYNGEE. CDR3 length: 16 amino acids. The sample belongs to a study of blood T cell repertoires in COVID-19. Method: immunoSEQ multiplex PCR; TCRdb's copy keeps in-frame clones and lacks some. Of some 96,000 clones in the sample, 70% to 80% were seen once. This chain uses TRBV9 with TRBJ2-5, with 9 positions matching TRBD1. Sequenced sample: peripheral blood. The TCR sequence derives from a man between 70 and 80 years old with active or convalescent COVID-19. CDR3 DNA sequence: TGTGCCAGCAGCGTAGAGGACAGGGGTTACCAAGAGACCCAGTACTTC. It translates to CASSVEDRGYQETQYF. The whole variable domain, filled in from reference TRBV9 and TRBJ2-5, reads DSGVTQTPKHLITATGQRVTLRCSPRSGDLSVYWYQQSLDQGLQFLIQYYNGEERAKGNILERFSAQQFPDLHSELNLSSLELGDSALYFCASSVEDRGYQETQYFGPGTRLLVL.